The T cell receptor (beta chain) described here comes from a study of cytomegalovirus exposure and HLA in healthy donors (dated by TCRdb to 2016 to 2017). In the study overall: According to an earlier analysis of 550 to 750 of the donors, roughly 180 million T cells yielded 90 million to 130 million unique TCR beta sequences and 276 Gb of sequence data. Typing coverage differed by locus: A, B, C, DRB1 and DQB1 were typed in roughly 620-630 donors, DQA1 in 500 to 550, DPA1 in some 600, and DPB1 in around 490. Of the roughly 400 genotyped donors, about 84% fell in the genetic ancestry cluster associated with self-reported Caucasian donors. An early release covering approximately 600 HLA-typed donors comprised approximately 290 gigabases of sequencing data and 65 million to 100 million unique TCR sequences. In an earlier analysis of 587 of the donors, high-throughput TCR beta sequencing was used to judge whether each TCR beta V gene segment behaved as functional or pseudogenic. The aim of the study was to test whether cataloging public T cell receptors could identify signatures of past pathogen exposure. HLA typing included class I and class II loci at four-digit resolution. In addition to the first cohort of 666 subjects, a separate validation cohort of over 90 different subjects was used. Alongside the repertoire data, information on donor age, sex, ethnicity and CMV serostatus was compiled. A few DR-DQ haplotypes were treated as single units for association and clustering because of strong linkage in the cohort. The study used immunosequencing to profile the T cell repertoires of 600 to 850 subjects and linked those repertoires to cytomegalovirus serostatus. The study combined high-throughput TCR immunosequencing, statistical association of individual TCRs with disease status, and machine learning to predict cytomegalovirus infection status. A later analysis re-analyzed previously published TCR beta repertoires from approximately 700 donors and added high-resolution HLA genotyping to study TCR occurrence patterns. Every repertoire in the discovery cohort had been generated on one and the same sequencing platform. Rather than using new phenotypic data, the later analysis identified candidate immune exposures from TCR beta sequences and from how often those sequences occurred across donors. Across about 380 genotyped donors of the cohort, an average of 235,054 unique TCR beta nucleotide sequences per donor were sequenced, and 15% to 20% of those sequences were non-productive. A later genetic analysis used genome-wide SNP genotypes for about 65% of the 666 donors, treating that subset as a discovery cohort. What the work shows at the level of the full study, not this receptor alone: Because some donors lacked HLA typing at each locus, the association tests relied only on the typed subset. Linkage disequilibrium might explain the correlated functional status among segregating V segments, but an unknown experimental factor could not be ruled out. Roughly uniform sequencing depth across donors was assumed in presence/absence analyses, although this assumption may not hold. In a later analysis, most CMV-associated TCR beta chains were found to appear HLA-restricted, with HLA associations seemingly driven largely by CMV exposure. A later genetic analysis reported fewer N-insertions in productive TCRs among donors in an Asian-associated ancestry cluster than the roughly 690-donor mean. When HLA alleles, especially DR and DQ, strongly co-occurred, TCR associations were difficult to assign to individual alleles. V-gene and J-gene trimming of TCR beta chains was associated with a missense DCLRE1C variant in a later genetic analysis, and the association was replicated in an independent cohort. Broadly in line with IMGT annotations, most TCR beta V segments showed up in productive rearrangements about 87% or about 30% of the time in an earlier analysis of several hundred of the donors. In a later analysis, HLA-associated TCR beta chains showed more clonal expansion and lower generation probabilities than non-associated chains that were equally common. In both the original and validation cohorts, the classifier was reported to diagnose cytomegalovirus status with high specificity and sensitivity. Because counts were too low, approximately 15 rarely observed V segments, including chromosome 9 orphons, were excluded from the earlier analysis of around 590 of the donors. For the cohort, immune exposure information was limited to CMV serostatus. Several of the top co-occurrence clusters appeared to be linked to parvovirus B19, influenza, CMV and Epstein-Barr virus, according to a later analysis. A total of around 150 TCR beta chains were listed by the study as associated with cytomegalovirus. Three of the identified cytomegalovirus-associated TCR beta chains were confirmed in vitro to be specific for cytomegalovirus antigens. In a later analysis, TCR association rates were found to vary across HLA loci, with the most associated TCRs seen for DRB1 alleles and the fewest for HLA-C alleles. A later analysis associated around 16,000 TCR beta sequences with specific HLA alleles at a false discovery rate of 0.05. A further reported finding was that TCR beta sequences accurately predicted the HLA-A and HLA-B alleles for most subjects in the first cohort. In this cohort, only TCR beta chains were sequenced, and detectable features were limited by the absence of alpha or paired-chain data. The authors suggested that the approach could potentially be extended to other disease states and immunological phenotypes. Because the 87-base-pair reads could not distinguish some IMGT-functional V segments, including TRBV6-2 and TRBV6-3, those segments were excluded. A cluster of highly shared sequence variants was judged likely to be a technical artifact of the sequencing pipeline. Most TCR sequences were seen in very few donors, while some public TCRs were found in many individuals.

The germline V gene (reference sequence) specifies MNHNY as CDR1 and SVGAGI as CDR2. Relative to germline, V is 8 bases shorter and J is 2 bases shorter, with 14 bases between their ends. Measured from the cysteine to the phenylalanine, the CDR3 is 14 residues long. Only the CDR3 DNA stays, 42 bases, in frame from base 1. The library was built by means of the immunoSEQ multiplex PCR assay. For the multiplex PCR, a mixture combining 60 forward primers for TCR Vbeta segments and 13 reverse primers for TCR Jbeta segments was used. The CDR3 region of rearranged TCR beta genes was amplified from genomic DNA with a multiplex PCR assay. On the Illumina HiSeq System, the amplified TCR beta libraries were sequenced as 87-base-pair reads. The study's own analysis went as follows. A later analysis counted tens of millions of unique TCR beta chains across the 690 or so repertoires, and some 12 million of these chains were shared by at least two donors. Raw reads were error-corrected and collapsed into unique sequences by a nearest-neighbor algorithm in which closely related sequences were merged to remove PCR and sequencing errors. Alignment of CDR3 sequences to IMGT reference sequences was used to assign V, D and J gene segments. For a sequence to be retained, a match of at least six nucleotides to both a V gene segment and a J gene segment was required. Rearrangements were called productive when the CDR3 lacked stop codons and stayed in frame with V and J; all others were non-productive. Following IMGT convention, CDR3 was defined as the stretch from the second conserved V-encoded cysteine to the conserved J-encoded phenylalanine. In an earlier analysis of 587 of the donors, sequences lacking an unambiguous match to a single V gene segment were excluded. In an earlier analysis of approximately 560 of the donors, a V segment was called functional when productive rearrangements were above 56.7%, and segregating when the standard deviation between donors exceeded 5%. A statistical classification framework was built for diagnosing cytomegalovirus status from the catalog of TCR beta chain sequences. In a later analysis, TCR nucleotide sequences were compared against IMGT/GENE-DB human TR gene sequences so that V and J genes could be assigned. In a later analysis, CDR3 sequences and most-parsimonious VDJ recombination scenarios were assigned using the TCRdist pipeline. In a later analysis, each TCR beta chain was defined by its CDR3 amino acid sequence together with its V-gene family, and reads lacking a unique V-gene family were excluded. To address suspected cross-contamination and a sequencing artifact, a later analysis removed 592 highly shared, low-generation-probability nucleotide sequences. For each public chain, a later analysis derived a clonal expansion index from normalized ranks of inferred template counts within each repertoire. In a later analysis, generation probabilities were computed using a VDJ recombination model fitted to out-of-frame rearrangements, and the results were checked against IGoR. Hypergeometric tests were used in a later analysis to score TCR-TCR, TCR-HLA and TCR-CMV co-occurrence, with a repertoire-size bias correction applied to the TCR pairs. In a later analysis, false discovery rates were estimated by permuting HLA or CMV assignments 20 times. In a later analysis, co-occurring TCRs were grouped using DBSCAN, and TCRdist sequence similarity was added for clustering within HLA-allele-positive subsets. Repertoires with fewer than 30,000 or more than 120,000 public chains were left out of co-occurrence clustering, as were about 5 repertoires with anomalous nucleotide sharing. The immuneACCESS repertoire file appears here via TCRdb, limited to in-frame rearrangements. These files lack a portion of the clones; in checked studies, under half of the deficit traces to unresolved V genes, and the cause of the others is not known. The V and J calls and clone size come from that table; D and trimming were worked out from the DNA. The record for this sample contains 60,000 to 65,000 clones. 3.6% of the sample is taken by the ten largest.

The cohort was made up of approximately 670 healthy bone marrow donors. Cohort members were all nominally healthy when sampled, although unrecorded immune exposures were likely present. The donor was CMV seronegative and was included in the group of a few hundred seronegative cohort members. Every donor gave a peripheral blood sample, and the peripheral blood mononuclear cells from that sample were used for TCR beta sequencing. Genomic DNA extraction from the blood cell samples was performed with the Qiagen DNeasy Blood Extraction Kit. As concerns this clone: This receptor's antigen is unknown.

This sequence uses TRBV6-6 and TRBJ2-3, and perhaps TRBD2 as D gene, on 6 matching bases. This TCR derives from a woman between 18 and 29 years old in good health and CMV-seronegative. What was sequenced was PBMCs. The base sequence is TGTGCCAGCGGCACTAGCACAAACACAGATACGCAGTATTTT. It translates to CASGTSTNTDTQYF.